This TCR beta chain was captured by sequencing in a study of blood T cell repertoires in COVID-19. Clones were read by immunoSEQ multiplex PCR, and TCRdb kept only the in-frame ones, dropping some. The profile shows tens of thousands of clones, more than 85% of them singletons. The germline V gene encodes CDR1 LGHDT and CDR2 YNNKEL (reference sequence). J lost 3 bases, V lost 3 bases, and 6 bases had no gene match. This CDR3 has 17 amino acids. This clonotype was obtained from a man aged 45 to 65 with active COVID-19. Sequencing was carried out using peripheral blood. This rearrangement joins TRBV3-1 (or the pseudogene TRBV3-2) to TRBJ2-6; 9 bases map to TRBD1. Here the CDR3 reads CASSQTGGTFGANVLTF. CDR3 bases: TGTGCCAGCAGCCAGACAGGGGGGACTTTTGGGGCCAACGTCCTGACTTTC.